This entry lists 12 T cell receptor beta chains sequenced from one sample in a study of cytomegalovirus exposure and HLA in healthy donors. The PCR had 60 Vbeta and 13 Jbeta primers. Sequencing was performed with immunoSEQ multiplex PCR; in TCRdb, only in-frame clones are kept and a portion is missing. Of about 200,000 clones listed, 70% to 85% were seen once; the top ten hold about 3%. The sample was PBMCs. The receptors shown here come from a man aged 40-49 years in good health and CMV-seropositive.

V and J are TRBV25-1 and TRBJ2-1; 8 bases match TRBD2. The CDR3 runs to 16 residues. V trimming: 5 bases; J trimming: 8 bases; junction bases outside the gene matches: 14. Germline lookup yields CDR1 MGHDK and CDR2 SYGVNS. The CDR3 loop is CASSSEGSGRRYEQFF. As DNA, the CDR3 is TGTGCCAGCAGTTCTGAAGGCAGCGGGAGAAGGTATGAGCAGTTCTTC.

In its sample, this clone was seen a few times. The CDR3 spells CASSQASFGETQYF. CDR3 bases: TGTGCCAGCAGCCAGGCCAGTTTTGGAGAGACCCAGTACTTC. The chain couples TRBV14 to TRBJ2-5; D is uncertain. The CDR3 runs to 14 residues. V was trimmed by 3 bases and J by 4 bases, leaving 12 bases between them. CDR1 is SGHDN, CDR2 FVKESK, per germline.

The CDR3 sequence: CASSVTSSSNEQFF. CDR3 DNA: TGTGCCAGCAGCGTCACCAGTAGCAGCAATGAGCAGTTCTTC. This chain uses TRBV9 with TRBJ2-1; D gene uncertain. Germline CDR1 SGDLS, CDR2 YYNGEE. The CDR3 contains 14 residues. V lost 2 bases, J lost 6 bases, and 12 bases lay in between.

The rearrangement uses TRBV28 and TRBJ1-5; possibly TRBD1 for D (6 bases). The CDR3 runs to 14 residues. CDR1 MDHEN and CDR2 SYDVKM come from the germline V gene. V was trimmed by 7 bases and J by 2 bases, leaving 12 bases between them. CDR3 loop: CASTLYRGNQPQHF. CDR3 nucleotide sequence: TGTGCCAGCACCCTTTACAGGGGCAATCAGCCCCAGCATTTT.

The rearrangement joins TRBV7-9 to TRBJ2-7, with a possible D match to TRBD1 (5 bases). The CDR3 covers 15 residues. The V end was cut by 5 bases, the J end by 4 bases, with 18 bases between. In germline, CDR1 is SEHNR, CDR2 FQNEAQ (reference sequence). This chain's CDR3 is CASSLRGGLRYEQYF. In DNA, the CDR3 is TGTGCCAGCAGCCTTAGGGGTGGTCTAAGATACGAGCAGTACTTC. The full variable domain, rest sourced from reference TRBV7-9 and TRBJ2-7, is DTGVSQNPRHKITKRGQNVTFRCDPISEHNRLYWYRQTLGQGPEFLTYFQNEAQLEKSRLLSDRFSAERPKGSFSTLEIQRTEQGDSAMYLCASSLRGGLRYEQYFGPGTRLTVT.

This chain connects TRBV29-1 to TRBJ2-7, with a possible D match to TRBD2 (5 bases). Trimming cost V 4 bases and J 3 bases, with 10 bases left between them. CDR3 length: 12 amino acids. Germline V gene lookup returns CDR1 SQVTM and CDR2 ANQGSEA. The CDR3 nucleotides are TGCAGCGTTGGTCCGGGGAACTACGAGCAGTACTTC. Protein product: CSVGPGNYEQYF.

The V call is TRBV9, the J call TRBJ1-2; D is uncertain. CDR1 is SGDLS, CDR2 YYNGEE, per germline. This CDR3 is 14 amino acids long. Between the trimmed V and J ends, which lost 0 bases and 4 bases, there was a span of 10 bases. CDR3 residues: CASSVGSRLYGYTF. CDR3 DNA: TGTGCCAGCAGCGTAGGTAGCCGTCTCTATGGCTACACCTTC.

The genes are TRBV6-1 and TRBJ2-3, with 9 bases that match TRBD2. CDR3 size: 15 residues. The V gene's germline CDR1 is MNHNS and CDR2 SASEGT. Trimming at V came to 4 bases and at J to 8 bases, leaving 10 bases not matched to a gene. The DNA for the CDR3 is TGTGCCAGCAGTGGGGGGACTAGCCGGGCGGGTACGCAGTATTTT. It is translated as CASSGGTSRAGTQYF.

This clone was observed once. This sequence joins TRBV11-2 and TRBJ2-7; D unclear. Germline V gives CDR1 SGHAT, CDR2 FQNNGV. Trimming took off 3 bases at V and 2 bases at J, with 11 bases between the two ends. This CDR3 is 14 amino acids long. The CDR3 coding sequence is TGTGCCAGCAGCTTTGGGCTACTGGCCTACGAGCAGTACTTC. This translates into CASSFGLLAYEQYF.

The chain uses TRBV2 and TRBJ2-1, with TRBD2 matching 10 bases. Germline V gene sequence: CDR1 SNHLY, CDR2 FYNNEI. V lost 6 bases to trimming and J lost 8 bases; unmatched junction nucleotides: 4. This CDR3 spans 13 amino acids. CDR3 bases: TGTGCCAGCAGCGGACTAGCGGTTGATGAGCAGTTCTTC. This translates into CASSGLAVDEQFF. The variable domain in full, completed from reference TRBV2 and TRBJ2-1, reads EPEVTQTPSHQVTQMGQEVILRCVPISNHLYFYWYRQILGQKVEFLVSFYNNEISEKSEIFDDQFSVERPDGSNFTLKIRSTKLEDSAMYFCASSGLAVDEQFFGPGTRLTVL.

This clone came up a few times. The rearrangement links TRBV12-5 to TRBJ2-5; D might be TRBD2 (6 bases). The CDR3 loop spans 16 amino acids. Trimming cost V 7 bases and J 4 bases, with 22 bases left between them. Germline V gene sequence: CDR1 LGHNT, CDR2 FRNRAP. CDR3 residues: CASASLSRRGGETQYF. The CDR3 nucleotides read TGTGCTAGTGCCTCACTATCTAGGCGGGGTGGAGAGACCCAGTACTTC. The full variable domain, with the rest looked up from reference TRBV12-5 and TRBJ2-5, is DARVTQTPRHKVTEMGQEVTMRCQPILGHNTVFWYRQTMMQGLELLAYFRNRAPLDDSGMPKDRFSAEMPDATLATLKIQPSEPRDSAVYFCASASLSRRGGETQYFGPGTRLLVL.

The chain couples TRBV14 to TRBJ2-7; 11 bases fit TRBD2. Germline CDR1 is SGHDN and CDR2 is FVKESK. The CDR3 has 14 amino acids. V dropped 5 bases and J dropped 7; count of bases not matched to a gene: 7. CDR3: CASSSGLAGEEQYF. The CDR3 nucleotides read TGTGCCAGCAGCAGTGGACTAGCGGGTGAGGAGCAGTACTTC.